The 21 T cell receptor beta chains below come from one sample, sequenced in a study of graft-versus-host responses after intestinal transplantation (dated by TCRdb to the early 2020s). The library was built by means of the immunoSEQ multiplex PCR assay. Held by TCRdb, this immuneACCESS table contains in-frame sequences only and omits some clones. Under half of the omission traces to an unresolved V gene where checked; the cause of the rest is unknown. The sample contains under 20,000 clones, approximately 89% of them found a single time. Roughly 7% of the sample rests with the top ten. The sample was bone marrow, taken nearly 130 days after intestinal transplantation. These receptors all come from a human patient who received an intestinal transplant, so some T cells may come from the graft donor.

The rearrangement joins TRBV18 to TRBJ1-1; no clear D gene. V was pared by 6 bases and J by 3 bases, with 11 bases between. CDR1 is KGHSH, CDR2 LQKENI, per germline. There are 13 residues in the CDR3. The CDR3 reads CASSRGGDTEAFF. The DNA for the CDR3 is TGTGCCAGCTCTAGAGGCGGAGACACTGAAGCTTTCTTT.

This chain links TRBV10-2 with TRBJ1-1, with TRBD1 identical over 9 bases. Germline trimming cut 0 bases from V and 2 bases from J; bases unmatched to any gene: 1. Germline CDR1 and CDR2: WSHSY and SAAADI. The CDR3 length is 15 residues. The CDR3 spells CASSESTGGNTEAFF. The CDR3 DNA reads TGCGCCAGCAGTGAGTCGACAGGGGGTAACACTGAAGCTTTCTTT.

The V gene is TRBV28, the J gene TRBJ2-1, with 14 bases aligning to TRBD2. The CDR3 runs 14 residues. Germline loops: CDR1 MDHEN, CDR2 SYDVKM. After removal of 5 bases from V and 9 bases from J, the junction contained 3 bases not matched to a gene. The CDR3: CASSTGLAGAEQFF. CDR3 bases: TGTGCCAGCAGTACGGGACTAGCGGGAGCTGAGCAGTTCTTC.

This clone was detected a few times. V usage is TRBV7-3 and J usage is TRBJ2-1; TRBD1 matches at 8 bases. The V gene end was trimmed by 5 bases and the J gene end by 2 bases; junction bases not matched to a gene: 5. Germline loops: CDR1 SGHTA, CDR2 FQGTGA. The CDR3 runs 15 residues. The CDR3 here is CASSLNRGTYNEQFF. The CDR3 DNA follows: TGTGCCAGCAGCCTTAACAGGGGGACCTACAATGAGCAGTTCTTC. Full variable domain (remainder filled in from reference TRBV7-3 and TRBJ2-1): GAGVSQTPSNKVTEKGKYVELRCDPISGHTALYWYRQSLGQGPEFLIYFQGTGAADDSGLPNDRFFAVRPEGSVSTLKIQRTERGDSAVYLCASSLNRGTYNEQFFGPGTRLTVL.

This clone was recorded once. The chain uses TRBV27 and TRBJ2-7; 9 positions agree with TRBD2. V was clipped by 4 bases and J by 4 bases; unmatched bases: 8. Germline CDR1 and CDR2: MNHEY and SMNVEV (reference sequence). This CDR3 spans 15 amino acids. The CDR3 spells CASSWGGRGAYEQYF. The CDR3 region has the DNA TGTGCCAGCAGTTGGGGCGGGAGGGGCGCTTACGAGCAGTACTTC.

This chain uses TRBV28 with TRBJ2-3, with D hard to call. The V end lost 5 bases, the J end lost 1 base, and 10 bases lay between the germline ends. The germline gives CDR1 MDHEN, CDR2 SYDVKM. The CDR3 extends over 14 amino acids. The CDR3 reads CASSRSQGTDTQYF. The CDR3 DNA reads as TGTGCCAGCAGTCGATCCCAGGGCACAGATACGCAGTATTTT.

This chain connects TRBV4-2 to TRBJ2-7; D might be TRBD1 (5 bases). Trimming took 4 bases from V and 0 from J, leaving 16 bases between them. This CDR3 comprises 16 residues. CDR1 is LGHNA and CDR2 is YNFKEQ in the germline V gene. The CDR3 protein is CASSPAKGADSYEQYF. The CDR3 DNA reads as TGTGCCAGCAGCCCCGCGAAAGGGGCCGACTCCTACGAGCAGTACTTC.

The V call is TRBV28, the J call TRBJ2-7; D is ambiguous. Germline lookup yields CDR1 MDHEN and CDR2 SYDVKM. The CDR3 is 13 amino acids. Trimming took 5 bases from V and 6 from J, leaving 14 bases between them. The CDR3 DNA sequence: TGTGCCAGCAGTCTCCACCTACTCGGCGAGCAGTACTTC. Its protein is CASSLHLLGEQYF.

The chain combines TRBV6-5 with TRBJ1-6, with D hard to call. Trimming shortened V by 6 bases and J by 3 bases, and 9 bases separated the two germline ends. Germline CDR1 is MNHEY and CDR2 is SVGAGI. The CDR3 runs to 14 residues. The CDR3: CASSRRFYNSPLHF. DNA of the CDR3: TGTGCCAGCAGCCGACGGTTCTATAATTCACCCCTCCACTTT.

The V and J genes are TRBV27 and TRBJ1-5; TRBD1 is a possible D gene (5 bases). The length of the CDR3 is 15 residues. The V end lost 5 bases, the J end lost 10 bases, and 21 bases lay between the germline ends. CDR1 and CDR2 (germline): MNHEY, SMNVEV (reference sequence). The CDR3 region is CASSLYRDLRNPQHF. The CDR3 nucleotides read TGTGCCAGCAGTCTTTACCGGGACTTAAGGAACCCCCAGCATTTT.

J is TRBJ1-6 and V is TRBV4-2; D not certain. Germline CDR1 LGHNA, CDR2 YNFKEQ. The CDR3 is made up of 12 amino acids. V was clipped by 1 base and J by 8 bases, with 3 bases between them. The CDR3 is CASSQGYSPLHF. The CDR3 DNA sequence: TGTGCCAGCAGCCAAGGTTATTCACCCCTCCACTTT.

The CDR3 region is CARSRETQYF. CDR3 in DNA: TGTGCCAGATCCCGGGAGACCCAGTACTTC. The chain has TRBV2 and TRBJ2-5; D not certain. CDR1 and CDR2 (germline): SNHLY, FYNNEI. Trimming left V 9 bases short and J 5 bases short, with 7 bases between. The CDR3 covers 10 residues. The full variable domain, completed using reference TRBV2 and TRBJ2-5, is EPEVTQTPSHQVTQMGQEVILRCVPISNHLYFYWYRQILGQKVEFLVSFYNNEISEKSEIFDDQFSVERPDGSNFTLKIRSTKLEDSAMYFCARSRETQYFGPGTRLLVL.

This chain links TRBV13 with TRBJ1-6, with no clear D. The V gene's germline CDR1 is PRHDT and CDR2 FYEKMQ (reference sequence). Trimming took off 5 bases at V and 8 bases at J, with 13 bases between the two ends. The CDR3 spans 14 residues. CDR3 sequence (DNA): TGTGCCAGCAGCCCCCAAGGGAGTTATTCACCCCTCCACTTT. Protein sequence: CASSPQGSYSPLHF.

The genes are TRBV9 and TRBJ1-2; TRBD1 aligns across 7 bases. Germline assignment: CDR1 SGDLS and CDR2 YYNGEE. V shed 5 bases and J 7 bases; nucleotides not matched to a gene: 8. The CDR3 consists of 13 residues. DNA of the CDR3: TGTGCCAGCAGGAAGACAGGGCGCTCTGGCTACACCTTC. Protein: CASRKTGRSGYTF. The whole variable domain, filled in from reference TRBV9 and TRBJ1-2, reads DSGVTQTPKHLITATGQRVTLRCSPRSGDLSVYWYQQSLDQGLQFLIQYYNGEERAKGNILERFSAQQFPDLHSELNLSSLELGDSALYFCASRKTGRSGYTFGSGTRLTVV.

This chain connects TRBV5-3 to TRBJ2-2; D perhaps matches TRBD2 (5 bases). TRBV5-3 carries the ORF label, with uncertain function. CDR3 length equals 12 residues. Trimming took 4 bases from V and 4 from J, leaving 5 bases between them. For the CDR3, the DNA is TGTGCCAGAAGCGAGGGCACCGGGGAGCTGTTTTTT. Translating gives CARSEGTGELFF.

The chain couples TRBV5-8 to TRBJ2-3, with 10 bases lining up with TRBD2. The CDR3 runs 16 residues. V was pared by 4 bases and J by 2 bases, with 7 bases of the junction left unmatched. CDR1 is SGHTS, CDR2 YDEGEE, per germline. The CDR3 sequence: CASSNLAGVHTDTQYF. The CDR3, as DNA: TGTGCCAGCAGCAACCTAGCGGGAGTCCACACAGATACGCAGTATTTT. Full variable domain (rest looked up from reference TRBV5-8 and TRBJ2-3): EAGVTQSPTHLIKTRGQQATLRCSPISGHTSVYWYQQALGLGLQFLLWYDEGEERNRGNFPPRFSGRQFPNYSSELNVNALELEDSALYLCASSNLAGVHTDTQYFGPGTRLTVL.

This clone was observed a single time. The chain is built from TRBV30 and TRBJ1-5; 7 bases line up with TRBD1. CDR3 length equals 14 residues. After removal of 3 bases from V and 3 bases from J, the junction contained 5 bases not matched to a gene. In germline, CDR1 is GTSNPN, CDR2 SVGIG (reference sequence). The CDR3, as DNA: TGTGCCTGGAGCGTGGGGACAGACAATCAGCCCCAGCATTTT. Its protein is CAWSVGTDNQPQHF.

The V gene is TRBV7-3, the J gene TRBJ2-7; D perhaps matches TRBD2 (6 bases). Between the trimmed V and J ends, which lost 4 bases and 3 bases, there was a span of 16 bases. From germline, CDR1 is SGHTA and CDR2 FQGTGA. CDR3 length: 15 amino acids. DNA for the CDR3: TGTGCCAGCAGCTCAGGGACGGGACTCCTCTACGAGCAGTACTTC. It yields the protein CASSSGTGLLYEQYF.

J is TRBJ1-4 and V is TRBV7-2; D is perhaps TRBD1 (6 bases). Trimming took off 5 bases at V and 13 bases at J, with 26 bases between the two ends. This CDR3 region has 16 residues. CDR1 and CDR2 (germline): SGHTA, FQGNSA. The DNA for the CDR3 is TGTGCCAGCAGCCGTTTCCCGACAGGACCCGAAAAGGGACTGTTTTTT. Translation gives CASSRFPTGPEKGLFF.

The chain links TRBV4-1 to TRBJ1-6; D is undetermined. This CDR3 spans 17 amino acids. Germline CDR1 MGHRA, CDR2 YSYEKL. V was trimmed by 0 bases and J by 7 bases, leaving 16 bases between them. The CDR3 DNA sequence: TGCGCCAGCAGCCAAGAAGGGAATCCGGGCCCAAATTCACCCCTCCACTTT. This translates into CASSQEGNPGPNSPLHF.

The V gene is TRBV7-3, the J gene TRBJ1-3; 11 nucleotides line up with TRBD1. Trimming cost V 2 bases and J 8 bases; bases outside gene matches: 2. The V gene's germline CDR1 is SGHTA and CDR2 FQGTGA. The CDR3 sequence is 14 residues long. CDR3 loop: CASSLWDRGDTIYF. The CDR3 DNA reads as TGTGCCAGCAGCTTATGGGACAGGGGGGACACCATATATTTT.